These 18 T cell receptor beta chains originate from one sample sequenced in a study of OX40 agonist ivuxolimab in advanced cancers. Receptors were amplified or captured by the immunoSEQ multiplex PCR assay. TCRdb mirrors the immuneACCESS table, restricted to in-frame sequences. Some clones are absent from its copies; in checked studies, under half trace to an unresolved V gene, and the reason for the others is unknown. This sample gives fewer than 65,000 clones in total; about nine tenths of them show up just once. The ten largest clonotypes hold over 1% of the sample. The material was CD4+ or CD8+ T cells sorted from blood, obtained in a trial of the OX40 agonist ivuxolimab. The receptors derive from an adult with an advanced solid tumor such as melanoma, head and neck, liver or kidney cancer.

The V and J genes are TRBV11-3 and TRBJ2-3, with no clear D. CDR1 SGHNT and CDR2 YENEEA come from the germline V gene. The V and J ends lost 3 bases and 6 bases respectively, with 4 bases between them. This CDR3 contains 11 residues. The CDR3 reads CASSFTDTQYF. DNA of the CDR3: TGTGCCAGCAGCTTCACGGATACGCAGTATTTT.

This clone was observed a few times. J is TRBJ2-7 and V is TRBV2; 8 positions agree with TRBD2. The CDR3 covers 13 residues. The V and J ends lost 4 bases and 6 bases, in that order; junction bases with no gene match: 5. Germline V CDR1 and CDR2: SNHLY, FYNNEI. The CDR3 reads CASSVGLVGEQYF. CDR3 nucleotides: TGTGCCAGCAGTGTGGGACTAGTTGGCGAGCAGTACTTC.

The chain uses TRBV5-1 and TRBJ2-3; D may be TRBD2 (6 bases). V lost 4 bases, J lost 0 bases, and 15 bases lay in between. The CDR3 runs 16 residues. Germline loops: CDR1 SGHRS, CDR2 YFSETQ. The CDR3, as DNA: TGCGCCAGCAGCCCTGGAGGGACTTCTAGCACAGATACGCAGTATTTT. Residues: CASSPGGTSSTDTQYF.

V gene TRBV12-5 combines with J gene TRBJ2-1; 7 nucleotides agree with TRBD2. The length of the CDR3 is 16 residues. Germline loops: CDR1 LGHNT, CDR2 FRNRAP. The V gene end was trimmed by 2 bases and the J gene end by 2 bases; junction bases not matched to a gene: 6. The CDR3 here is CASGLSSGGAYNEQFF. The CDR3 DNA follows: TGTGCTAGTGGTTTGTCTAGCGGAGGGGCCTACAATGAGCAGTTCTTC.

DNA for the CDR3: TGTGCCAGCATGTCCGAGGGGCGAGGCGAAAAACTGTTTTTT. Amino acid sequence: CASMSEGRGEKLFF. J is TRBJ1-4 and V is TRBV28; D possibly corresponds to TRBD1 (5 bases). CDR1 is MDHEN, CDR2 SYDVKM, per germline. This CDR3 spans 14 amino acids. V lost 7 bases and J 8 bases, leaving 17 bases between the germline ends.

Concerning this clone: Other DNA sequences within the sample encode an identical CDR3. This CDR3 reads CAIAPGTGNTIYF. The DNA of the CDR3 is TGTGCCATTGCTCCAGGGACAGGAAACACCATATATTTT. The chain couples TRBV10-3 to TRBJ1-3; tentatively, D is TRBD1 (6 bases). The germline V gene has CDR1 ENHRY and CDR2 SYGVKD. Trimming stripped 9 bases from V and 4 bases from J, with 13 bases between. This CDR3 comprises 13 residues.

The chain combines TRBV21-1 with TRBJ2-7; the table's D call of TRBD1 was not tested on the DNA. TRBV21-1 is annotated as a pseudogene. The CDR3 loop spans 18 amino acids. This CDR3 reads CASSVSGQLLVYPYEQYF. CDR3 sequence (DNA): TGTGCCAGCAGCGTTTCTGGGCAGCTACTCGTATACCCCTACGAGCAGTACTTC.

The V gene is TRBV15, the J gene TRBJ1-4, with D possibly being TRBD1 (6 bases). CDR3 length: 16 amino acids. Germline V gene lookup returns CDR1 LNHNV and CDR2 YYDKDF (reference sequence). The V gene lost 1 base and the J gene lost 8 bases, with 17 bases spanning the gap. The CDR3 sequence is CATSRGFQFGTEKLFF. Here the CDR3 DNA reads TGTGCCACCAGCAGAGGGTTTCAGTTTGGGACAGAAAAACTGTTTTTT.

The CDR3 bases are TGTGCCAGCAGTCCTCTTTCGGGGGACACTGAAGCTTTCTTT. Protein sequence: CASSPLSGDTEAFF. This rearrangement joins TRBV27 to TRBJ1-1, with a tentative D call TRBD1 (5 bases). Trimming removed 5 bases from V and 3 bases from J, with 13 bases in between. Germline CDR1 and CDR2: MNHEY and SMNVEV (reference sequence). The CDR3 totals 14 residues.

J is TRBJ1-2 and V is TRBV11-2, with D unresolved. Trimming cost V 5 bases and J 3 bases, with 16 bases left between them. Germline V gives CDR1 SGHAT, CDR2 FQNNGV. The CDR3 runs 15 residues. CDR3 in DNA: TGTGCCAGCAGCCGTGACGGCGCTGCAGACTATGGCTACACCTTC. It codes for CASSRDGAADYGYTF. The entire variable domain, with the rest obtained from reference TRBV11-2 and TRBJ1-2, is as follows: EAGVAQSPRYKIIEKRQSVAFWCNPISGHATLYWYQQILGQGPKLLIQFQNNGVVDDSQLPKDRFSAERLKGVDSTLKIQPAKLEDSAVYLCASSRDGAADYGYTFGSGTRLTVV.

The gene calls are TRBV7-9 and TRBJ2-3; D unresolved. Germline V lookup: CDR1 SEHNR, CDR2 FQNEAQ (reference sequence). V lost 1 base and J 5 bases, leaving 13 bases between the germline ends. This CDR3 has 15 amino acids. The CDR3 coding sequence is TGTGCCAGCAGCTTAGGACTTCTAAACGGAGATACGCAGTATTTT. This encodes CASSLGLLNGDTQYF. The full variable domain, its missing parts supplied by reference TRBV7-9 and TRBJ2-3, is DTGVSQNPRHKITKRGQNVTFRCDPISEHNRLYWYRQTLGQGPEFLTYFQNEAQLEKSRLLSDRFSAERPKGSFSTLEIQRTEQGDSAMYLCASSLGLLNGDTQYFGPGTRLTVL.

The chain employs TRBV19 and TRBJ2-3; no reliable D call. CDR3 length: 13 residues. Deletions cut 3 bases from V and 3 bases from J, with 7 bases between. Germline assignment: CDR1 LNHDA and CDR2 SQIVND (reference sequence). This CDR3 is CASSIRKTDTQYF. The CDR3, as DNA: TGTGCCAGTAGTATTAGAAAGACAGATACGCAGTATTTT.

The CDR3 is CASSQSGLAEYNEQFF. As DNA, the CDR3 is TGTGCCAGCAGCCAATCCGGACTAGCGGAATACAATGAGCAGTTCTTC. The rearrangement uses TRBV4-2 and TRBJ2-1; 10 bases match TRBD2. V lost 2 bases and J lost 4; bases outside the gene matches: 5. CDR1 is LGHNA and CDR2 is YNFKEQ in the germline V gene. This CDR3 has 16 amino acids.

The V gene is TRBV6-5, the J gene TRBJ2-7; TRBD1 matches at 9 bases. V lost 6 bases, J lost 3 bases, and 9 bases stayed unmatched. Germline V gives CDR1 MNHEY, CDR2 SVGAGI. The CDR3 is 15 residues long. The DNA of the CDR3 is TGTGCCAGCAGGGAACAGGGGGCGTTGGTCTACGAGCAGTACTTC. As protein: CASREQGALVYEQYF.

The rearrangement uses TRBV7-3 and TRBJ2-2; maybe TRBD2 (6 bases). V was cut by 3 bases and J by 4 bases, with 15 bases left in between. There are 16 residues in the CDR3. Germline CDR1 is SGHTA and CDR2 is FQGTGA. The CDR3 reads CASSFFGLGGTGELFF. The CDR3 DNA follows: TGTGCCAGCAGCTTTTTTGGACTCGGGGGCACCGGGGAGCTGTTTTTT.

V and J are TRBV5-5 and TRBJ2-1; 8 bases are a match to TRBD1. Per germline, CDR1 SGHKS and CDR2 YYEKEE (reference sequence). V was clipped by 4 bases and J by 9 bases; unmatched bases: 9. This CDR3 region has 14 residues. Here the CDR3 reads CASSTSGQVAEQFF. CDR3 coding DNA: TGTGCCAGCAGCACCTCGGGACAGGTAGCTGAGCAGTTCTTC.

This clone was picked up one time. The CDR3 coding sequence is TGTGCCAGCAGCTTGTCGCCTAGCGGGAGTGGCACAGATACGCAGTATTTT. Translation gives CASSLSPSGSGTDTQYF. V usage is TRBV5-4 and J usage is TRBJ2-3, with 10 bases matching TRBD2. J gave up 1 base and V 1 base, and 6 bases lay outside the gene matches. Germline loops: CDR1 SGHNT, CDR2 YYREEE (reference sequence). This CDR3 has 17 amino acids.

The chain links TRBV6-6 to TRBJ1-2, with D unresolved. The V end lost 5 bases, the J end lost 1 base, and 2 bases lay between the germline ends. This CDR3 is 11 amino acids long. Germline values: CDR1 MNHNY, CDR2 SVGAGI (reference sequence). CDR3 amino acids: CASSINYGYTF. The CDR3 DNA reads TGTGCCAGCAGTATTAACTATGGCTACACCTTC.